Listed below are T cell receptor beta chains from one sample, sequenced in a study of human thymus T cells. Data came from immunoSEQ multiplex PCR; TCRdb stores just in-frame clones and leaves some out. The sample carries about 120,000 clones, approximately 96% recorded once. The specimen was thymus tissue. The receptor set was obtained from a boy in the first two years of life with a congenital heart defect but otherwise immunologically healthy. Both conserved end residues are part of each CDR3. The D gene is left open where the match is weak. Clone sizes are given selectively: once, few, many, or a class where the clone is expanded.

V gene	clone size	J gene	D gene	CDR3 DNA	CDR3 protein
TRBV19	once	TRBJ2-1	TRBD2	TGTGCCAGTAGTATTGATAAGTGGGCGGGGGGTTTCTCCTACAATGAGCAGTTCTTC	CASSIDKWAGGFSYNEQFF
TRBV5-1	.	TRBJ2-5	TRBD2	TGCGCCAGCAGCCGTTCTAGCGGGGGGCCACGGGAGACCCAGTACTTC	CASSRSSGGPRETQYF
TRBV2	.	TRBJ1-1	.	TGTGCCAGCAGTGAAAGAGGAGGGCCTGAAGCTTTCTTT	CASSERGGPEAFF
TRBV4-1	once	TRBJ2-5	.	TGCGCCAGCAGCCAAGAGCCCCGTACGTCGCAAGAGACCCAGTACTTC	CASSQEPRTSQETQYF
TRBV27	.	TRBJ2-2	.	TGTGCCAGCAGCAAAACCGGGGAGCTGTTTTTT	CASSKTGELFF
TRBV5-4	.	TRBJ2-1	.	TGTGCCAGCAGCTCAAGGACAGCCTGGGATGAGCAGTTCTTC	CASSSRTAWDEQFF
TRBV9	.	TRBJ2-7	.	TGTGCCAGCAGCCCCTATGGGGGTTCTACCTACGAGCAGTACTTC	CASSPYGGSTYEQYF
TRBV7-9	.	TRBJ2-7	.	TGTGCCAGCAGTCACACGGGGTTAACCTACGAGCAGTACTTC	CASSHTGLTYEQYF
TRBV7-2	.	TRBJ1-5	.	TGTGCCAGCAGCTTAGTTCACAGGGCCAATCAGCCCCAGCATTTT	CASSLVHRANQPQHF
TRBV19	few	TRBJ1-1	.	TGTGCCAGTAGTAGATCCGAGCTGAACACTGAAGCTTTCTTT	CASSRSELNTEAFF
TRBV25-1	.	TRBJ2-2	.	TGTGCCAGCAGTGAAAGAGCGTCGGCCGGGGAGCTGTTTTTT	CASSERASAGELFF
TRBV9	.	TRBJ2-5	TRBD2	TGTGCCAGCAGCGTAGGTTGGGGGGGCCAAGAGACCCAGTACTTC	CASSVGWGGQETQYF
TRBV11-3	once	TRBJ2-3	.	TGTGCCAGCAGCTTGGGTCGGGGAGTGGATACGCAGTATTTT	CASSLGRGVDTQYF
TRBV27	.	TRBJ2-3	.	TGTGCCAGCAGTTTTTTTCCCACGGCCACAGATACGCAGTATTTT	CASSFFPTATDTQYF
TRBV5-8	.	TRBJ2-3	TRBD2	TGTGCCAGCAGCCCGGAAGGCGGGGGGGATTACTACACAGATACGCAGTATTTT	CASSPEGGGDYYTDTQYF
TRBV4-3	.	TRBJ2-7	.	TGCGCCAGCAGCCAAGATACGGCAGGAGGTGGCGAGCAGTACTTC	CASSQDTAGGGEQYF
TRBV15	.	TRBJ2-7	TRBD1	TGTGCCACCAGCAGAGATCTCTCCTTTAATGGGACAGGGAGCTCCTACGAGCAGTACTTC	CATSRDLSFNGTGSSYEQYF
TRBV7-2	.	TRBJ2-1	.	TGTGCCAGCAGCTTACCAGCCAGGGGCTCCTACAATGAGCAGTTCTTC	CASSLPARGSYNEQFF
TRBV7-2	.	TRBJ1-4	.	TGTGCCAGCAGCTCCCCCTGGGCAGGGGAGGAAAAACTGTTTTTT	CASSSPWAGEEKLFF
TRBV29-1	.	TRBJ2-1	TRBD2	TGCAGCGTCCCCGGACTAGCGGGGCGACCGGGGCGGAATGAGCAGTTCTTC	CSVPGLAGRPGRNEQFF
TRBV10-2	.	TRBJ1-5	.	TGCGCCAGCAGTGGACCGACGGGGGGGAGTAATCAGCCCCAGCATTTT	CASSGPTGGSNQPQHF
TRBV6-1	.	TRBJ1-2	TRBD1	TGTGCCAGCAGTGAGAGACAGGGGCCTACCTTC	CASSERQGPTF
TRBV6-6	.	TRBJ2-7	.	TGTGCCAGCAGTTACTCGGCCGAGCAGTACTTC	CASSYSAEQYF
TRBV7-2	.	TRBJ2-1	TRBD1	TGTGCCAGCAGCGGTGACAGGGGGCTGATTAATGAGCAGTTCTTC	CASSGDRGLINEQFF
TRBV10-2	.	TRBJ2-7	TRBD1	TGCGCCAGCAGGGCAGACAGGGGCATAGTTTACGAGCAGTACTTC	CASRADRGIVYEQYF
TRBV5-1	.	TRBJ1-1	.	TGCGCCAGCAGCTTTACCGACCGGACCGAAGCTTTCTTT	CASSFTDRTEAFF
TRBV4-3	.	TRBJ1-6	.	TGCGCCAGCAGCCAAGATCGGCAAACAGGGTCTAGCTCCTATAATTCACCCCTCCACTTT	CASSQDRQTGSSSYNSPLHF
TRBV30	few	TRBJ2-2	.	TGTGCCTGGAGTGTGTATCGCCTTCCCCCTATTCCCGGGGAGCTGTTTTTT	CAWSVYRLPPIPGELFF
TRBV7-3	.	TRBJ2-1	TRBD2	TGTGCCAGCAGCTCCAACAAAACTAGCGGGGGTAATGAGCAGTTCTTC	CASSSNKTSGGNEQFF
TRBV5-1	.	TRBJ2-7	TRBD2	TGCGCCAGCAGCTTTTTAGCGGGGGGCCAGCGTTACGAGCAGTACTTC	CASSFLAGGQRYEQYF
TRBV4-3	.	TRBJ2-1	.	TGCGCCAGCAGCCAAGTTCTAGCGAGCTCCTACAATGAGCAGTTCTTC	CASSQVLASSYNEQFF
TRBV30	few	TRBJ1-6	.	TGTGCCTGGAGCCCGAGGGTTGGTAGCAATTCACCCCTCCACTTT	CAWSPRVGSNSPLHF
TRBV15	.	TRBJ2-2	.	TGTGCCACCAGCAGGACAGCCTACCCGAACGGGGAGCTGTTTTTT	CATSRTAYPNGELFF
TRBV9	.	TRBJ2-1	TRBD1	TGTGCCAGCAGCCAATGGACAGGGTACAATGAGCAGCTCTTC	CASSQWTGYNEQLF
TRBV21-1	.	TRBJ2-5	.	TGTGCCAGCAGCAAATCCCCGCGGATGAGGGGGGTACTCTTCCAAGAGACCCAGTACTTC	CASSKSPRMRGVLFQETQYF
TRBV7-2	once	TRBJ2-2	.	TGTGCCAGCAGCCCTAGGGGGACCCCCGGCACCGGGGAGCTGTTTTTT	CASSPRGTPGTGELFF
TRBV30	.	TRBJ2-5	.	TGTGCCTGGAGTGTACCTTCCCCCGCGACGGGTCCAGGAGAGACCCAGTACTTC	CAWSVPSPATGPGETQYF
TRBV28	.	TRBJ2-1	TRBD2	TGTGCCAGCAGTTATAGCGGGGGGTCATACAATGAGCAGTTCTTC	CASSYSGGSYNEQFF
TRBV4-1	once	TRBJ2-1	TRBD2	TGCGCCAGCAGCCGCCAGACTAGCGGGGGGGACAATGAGCAGTTCTTC	CASSRQTSGGDNEQFF
TRBV28	.	TRBJ2-2	.	TGTGCCAGCAGTGGGCTAGCGCAGGAGAACACCGGGGAGCTGTTTTTT	CASSGLAQENTGELFF
TRBV29-1	.	TRBJ1-3	.	TGCAGCGTAAAAGGATCCCTTAACACCATATATTTT	CSVKGSLNTIYF
TRBV4-3	.	TRBJ1-5	TRBD1	TGCGCCAGCAGCCAAGGGACAGGGGGAGATCAGCCCCAGCATTTT	CASSQGTGGDQPQHF
TRBV28	.	TRBJ1-1	.	TGTGCCAGCAGTTTGGTTCAGCGTACTATGAACACTGAAGCTTTCTTT	CASSLVQRTMNTEAFF
TRBV30	.	TRBJ1-1	.	TGTGCCTGGAGTCCCACCAGGGGCGTCGGGACTGAAGCTTTCTTT	CAWSPTRGVGTEAFF
TRBV5-6	.	TRBJ2-5	TRBD1	TGTGCCAGCAGCCGGACAGGGCAAGAGACCCAGTACTTC	CASSRTGQETQYF
TRBV7-2	.	TRBJ2-7	TRBD2	TGTGCCAGCAGCTTCGCGGGGGGGCCGGGCTACGAGCAGTACTTC	CASSFAGGPGYEQYF
TRBV7-2	.	TRBJ1-2	.	TGTGCCAGCAGCCATCCAGGACAGCTTACTAACTATGGCTACACCTTC	CASSHPGQLTNYGYTF
TRBV7-2	.	TRBJ1-1	.	TGTGCCAGCAGCTTATGGCCCCAGAACACTGAAGCTTTCTTT	CASSLWPQNTEAFF
TRBV14	.	TRBJ2-6	.	TGTGCCAGCAGCCCCCGCCAGGGGAGAACTGGGGCCAACGTCCTGACTTTC	CASSPRQGRTGANVLTF
TRBV5-1	.	TRBJ2-1	TRBD2	TGCGCCAGCAGCCCCGACCCGGGACTAGCTAGCGATGAGCAGTTCTTC	CASSPDPGLASDEQFF
TRBV6-5	.	TRBJ2-3	.	TGTGCCAGCAGTCAAACTAGTGAGGGAACAGATACGCAGTATTTT	CASSQTSEGTDTQYF
TRBV28	.	TRBJ1-1	.	TGTGCCAGCAGTTTAAATGGTTATAGAGAGGGCCCGAACACTGAAGCTTTCTTT	CASSLNGYREGPNTEAFF
TRBV6-6	.	TRBJ1-2	TRBD1	TGTGCCAGCAGCACTACCACAGGGGATGGCTACACCTTC	CASSTTTGDGYTF
TRBV30	.	TRBJ2-5	.	TGTGCCTGTTCCCTCTATGGCGGCGCCGAGACCCAGTACTTC	CACSLYGGAETQYF
TRBV28	.	TRBJ2-5	.	TGTGCCAGCAGTAGGGTGGGAACAGGGGAGACCCAGTACTTC	CASSRVGTGETQYF
TRBV10-3	.	TRBJ1-4	.	TGTGCCATCAGTTCTATTAATGAAAAACTGTTTTTT	CAISSINEKLFF